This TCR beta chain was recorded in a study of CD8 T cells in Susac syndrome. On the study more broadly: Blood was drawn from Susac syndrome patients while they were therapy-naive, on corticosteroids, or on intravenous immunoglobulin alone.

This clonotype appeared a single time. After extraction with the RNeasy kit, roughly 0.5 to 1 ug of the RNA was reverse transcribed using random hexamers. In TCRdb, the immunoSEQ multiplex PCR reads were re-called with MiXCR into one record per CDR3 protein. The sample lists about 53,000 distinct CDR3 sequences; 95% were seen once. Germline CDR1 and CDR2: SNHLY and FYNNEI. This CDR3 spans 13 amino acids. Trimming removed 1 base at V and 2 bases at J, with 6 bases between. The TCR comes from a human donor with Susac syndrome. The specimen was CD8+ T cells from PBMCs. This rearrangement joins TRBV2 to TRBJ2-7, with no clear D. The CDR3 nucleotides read TGTGCCAGCAGTGAAGGACCCCCCTACGAGCAGTACTTC. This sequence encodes CASSEGPPYEQYF. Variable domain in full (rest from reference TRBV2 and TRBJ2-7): EPEVTQTPSHQVTQMGQEVILRCVPISNHLYFYWYRQILGQKVEFLVSFYNNEISEKSEIFDDQFSVERPDGSNFTLKIRSTKLEDSAMYFCASSEGPPYEQYFGPGTRLTVT.